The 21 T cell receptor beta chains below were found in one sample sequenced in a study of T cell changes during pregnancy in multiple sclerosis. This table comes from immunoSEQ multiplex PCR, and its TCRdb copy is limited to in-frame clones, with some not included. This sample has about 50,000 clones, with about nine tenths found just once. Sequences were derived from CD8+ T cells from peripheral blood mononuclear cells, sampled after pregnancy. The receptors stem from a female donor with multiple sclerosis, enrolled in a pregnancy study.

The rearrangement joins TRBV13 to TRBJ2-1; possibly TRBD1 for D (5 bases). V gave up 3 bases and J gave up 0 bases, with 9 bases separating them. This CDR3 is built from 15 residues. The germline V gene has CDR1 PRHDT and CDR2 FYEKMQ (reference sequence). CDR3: CASSLGQSSYNEQFF. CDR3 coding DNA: TGTGCCAGCAGCTTGGGGCAGAGCTCCTACAATGAGCAGTTCTTC.

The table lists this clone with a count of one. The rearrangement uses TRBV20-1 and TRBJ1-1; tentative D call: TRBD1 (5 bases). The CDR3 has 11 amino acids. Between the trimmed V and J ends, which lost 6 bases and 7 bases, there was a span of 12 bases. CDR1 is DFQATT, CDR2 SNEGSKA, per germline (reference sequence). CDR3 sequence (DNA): TGCAGTGCAACCGACAGCTTTGAAGCTTTCTTT. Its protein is CSATDSFEAFF.

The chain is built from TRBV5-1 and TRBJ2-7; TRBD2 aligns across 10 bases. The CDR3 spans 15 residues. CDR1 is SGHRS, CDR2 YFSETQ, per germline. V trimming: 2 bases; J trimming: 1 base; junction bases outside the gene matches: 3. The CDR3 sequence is CASSLAGGLSYEQYF. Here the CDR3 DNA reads TGCGCCAGCAGCTTAGCGGGGGGGCTTTCCTACGAGCAGTACTTC.

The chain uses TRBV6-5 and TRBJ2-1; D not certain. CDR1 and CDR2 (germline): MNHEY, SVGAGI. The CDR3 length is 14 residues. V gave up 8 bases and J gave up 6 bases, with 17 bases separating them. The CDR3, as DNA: TGTGCCAGCGGGCCCCTCACCAGCCCCAATGAGCAGTTCTTC. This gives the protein CASGPLTSPNEQFF.

CDR3 nucleotide sequence: TGTGCCAGTAGTATAGACGGTTTAGCGTTGGCAGATACGCAGTATTTT. Translation gives CASSIDGLALADTQYF. The chain is built from TRBV19 and TRBJ2-3; perhaps TRBD2 as D (5 bases). The V and J ends lost 0 bases and 4 bases respectively, with 14 bases between them. This CDR3 region has 16 residues. The germline gives CDR1 LNHDA, CDR2 SQIVND (reference sequence). Filled out from reference TRBV19 and TRBJ2-3, the complete variable domain reads DGGITQSPKYLFRKEGQNVTLSCEQNLNHDAMYWYRQDPGQGLRLIYYSQIVNDFQKGDIAEGYSVSREKKESFPLTVTSAQKNPTAFYLCASSIDGLALADTQYFGPGTRLTVL.

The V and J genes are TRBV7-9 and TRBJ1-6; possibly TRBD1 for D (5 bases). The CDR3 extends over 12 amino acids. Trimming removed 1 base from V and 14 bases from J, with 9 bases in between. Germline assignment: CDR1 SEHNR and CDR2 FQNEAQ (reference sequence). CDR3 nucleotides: TGTGCCAGCAGCTTAGTGGGGGGGGCCCTCCACTTT. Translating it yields CASSLVGGALHF.

The CDR3 loop reads CASSEVSSGGVEQYF. The CDR3 nucleotides read TGTGCCAGCAGTGAAGTTTCTAGCGGGGGTGTGGAGCAGTACTTC. The chain is built from TRBV2 and TRBJ2-7; 10 bases are shared with TRBD2. The CDR3 has 15 residues. Germline CDR1 SNHLY, CDR2 FYNNEI. V lost 1 base, J lost 7 bases, and 7 bases stayed unmatched.

CDR3 sequence (DNA): TGTGCCAGCAGCTCTTTGGGCTCAACTAATGAAAAACTGTTTTTT. Residues: CASSSLGSTNEKLFF. The chain joins TRBV11-2 to TRBJ1-4, with D uncertain. The V gene's germline CDR1 is SGHAT and CDR2 FQNNGV. V was cut by 4 bases and J by 0 bases, with 9 bases left in between. This CDR3 has 15 residues.

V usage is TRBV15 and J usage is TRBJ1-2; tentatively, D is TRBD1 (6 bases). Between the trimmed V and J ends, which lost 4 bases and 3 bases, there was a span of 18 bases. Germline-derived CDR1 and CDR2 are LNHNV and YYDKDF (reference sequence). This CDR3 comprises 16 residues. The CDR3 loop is CATSKPVQGIDYGYTF. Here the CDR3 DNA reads TGTGCCACCAGCAAACCCGTACAGGGCATAGACTATGGCTACACCTTC. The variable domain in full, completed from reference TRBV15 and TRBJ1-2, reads DAMVIQNPRYQVTQFGKPVTLSCSQTLNHNVMYWYQQKSSQAPKLLFHYYDKDFNNEADTPDNFQSRRPNTSFCFLDIRSPGLGDTAMYLCATSKPVQGIDYGYTFGSGTRLTVV.

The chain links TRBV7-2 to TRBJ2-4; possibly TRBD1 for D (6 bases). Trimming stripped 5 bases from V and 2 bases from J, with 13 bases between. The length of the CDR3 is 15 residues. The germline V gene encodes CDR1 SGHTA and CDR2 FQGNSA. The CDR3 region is CASSLQQGSKNIQYF. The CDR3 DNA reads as TGTGCCAGCAGCCTACAACAGGGCTCCAAAAACATTCAGTACTTC.

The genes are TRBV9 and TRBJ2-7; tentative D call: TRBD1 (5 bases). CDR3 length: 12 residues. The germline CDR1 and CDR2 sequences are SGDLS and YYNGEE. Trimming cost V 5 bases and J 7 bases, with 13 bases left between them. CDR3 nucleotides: TGTGCCAGCAGGGGGCCTTTGGGGGAGCAGTACTTC. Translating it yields CASRGPLGEQYF.

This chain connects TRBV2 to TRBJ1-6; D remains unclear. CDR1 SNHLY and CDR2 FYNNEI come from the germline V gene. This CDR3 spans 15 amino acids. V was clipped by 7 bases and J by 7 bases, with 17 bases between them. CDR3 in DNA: TGTGCCAGCACGGTGGTGGAGGGAGGGAATTCACCCCTCCACTTT. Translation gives CASTVVEGGNSPLHF.

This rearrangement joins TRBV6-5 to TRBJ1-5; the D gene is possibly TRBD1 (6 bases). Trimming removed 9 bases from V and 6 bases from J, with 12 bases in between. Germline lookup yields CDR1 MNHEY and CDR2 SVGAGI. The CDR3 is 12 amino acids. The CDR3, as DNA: TGTGCCAGTTGTGTACAGGGTCAGCCCCAGCATTTT. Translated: CASCVQGQPQHF.

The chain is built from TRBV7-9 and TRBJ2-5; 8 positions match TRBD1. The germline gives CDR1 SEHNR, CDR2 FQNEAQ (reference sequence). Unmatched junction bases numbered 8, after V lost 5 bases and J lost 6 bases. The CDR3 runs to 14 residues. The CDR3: CASSARTGKKTQYF. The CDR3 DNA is TGTGCCAGCAGCGCACGGACAGGGAAGAAGACCCAGTACTTC.

The CDR3 nucleotides are TGCAGCGGGCGGGGCGGGGCTGGGGAAGCTTTCTTT. It codes for CSGRGGAGEAFF. The V and J genes are TRBV29-1 and TRBJ1-1; TRBD1 is a possible D gene (5 bases). Trimming removed 7 bases at V and 8 bases at J, with 17 bases between. Looked up from germline, CDR1 is SQVTM and CDR2 is ANQGSEA. The CDR3 sequence is 12 residues long.

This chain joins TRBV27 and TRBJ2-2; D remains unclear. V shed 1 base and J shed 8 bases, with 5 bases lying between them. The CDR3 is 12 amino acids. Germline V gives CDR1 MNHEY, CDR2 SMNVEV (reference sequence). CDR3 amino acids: CASSLFQGELFF. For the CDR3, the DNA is TGTGCCAGCAGTTTATTTCAGGGGGAGCTGTTTTTT.

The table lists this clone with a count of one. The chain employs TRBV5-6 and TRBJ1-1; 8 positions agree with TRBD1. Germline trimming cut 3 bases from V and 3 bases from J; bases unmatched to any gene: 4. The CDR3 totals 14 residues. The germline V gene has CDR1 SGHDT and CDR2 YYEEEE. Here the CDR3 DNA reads TGTGCCAGCAGCTCAGGGGGCTGGGACACTGAAGCTTTCTTT. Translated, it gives CASSSGGWDTEAFF.

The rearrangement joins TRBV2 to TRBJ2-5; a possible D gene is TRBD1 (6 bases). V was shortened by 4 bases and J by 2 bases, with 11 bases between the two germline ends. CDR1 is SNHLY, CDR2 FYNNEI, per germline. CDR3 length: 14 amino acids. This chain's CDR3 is CASSVWTEQETQYF. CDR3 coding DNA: TGTGCCAGCAGTGTTTGGACAGAGCAAGAGACCCAGTACTTC.

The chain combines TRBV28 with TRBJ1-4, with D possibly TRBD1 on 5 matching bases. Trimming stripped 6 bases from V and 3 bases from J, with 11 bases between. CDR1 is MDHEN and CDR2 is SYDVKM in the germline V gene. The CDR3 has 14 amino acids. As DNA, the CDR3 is TGTGCCAGCAGCTCAGGGCACCCTAATGAAAAACTGTTTTTT. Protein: CASSSGHPNEKLFF.

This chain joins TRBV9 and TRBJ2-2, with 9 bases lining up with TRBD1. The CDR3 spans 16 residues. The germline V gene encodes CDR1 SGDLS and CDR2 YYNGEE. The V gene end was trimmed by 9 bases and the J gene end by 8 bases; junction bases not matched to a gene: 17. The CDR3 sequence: CANLQSGTGCWGELFF. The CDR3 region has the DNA TGTGCCAACCTACAATCCGGGACAGGGTGCTGGGGGGAGCTGTTTTTT.

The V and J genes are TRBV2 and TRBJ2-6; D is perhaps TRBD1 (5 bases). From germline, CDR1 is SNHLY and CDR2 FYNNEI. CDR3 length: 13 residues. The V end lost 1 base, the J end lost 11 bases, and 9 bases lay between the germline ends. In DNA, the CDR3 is TGTGCCAGCAGTGAAGAATCCAGGGACGTCCTGACTTTC. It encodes CASSEESRDVLTF. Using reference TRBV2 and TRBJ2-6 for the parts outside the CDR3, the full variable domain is EPEVTQTPSHQVTQMGQEVILRCVPISNHLYFYWYRQILGQKVEFLVSFYNNEISEKSEIFDDQFSVERPDGSNFTLKIRSTKLEDSAMYFCASSEESRDVLTFGAGSRLTVL.